Listed below are T cell receptor beta chains from one sample, sequenced in a study of OX40 agonist ivuxolimab in advanced cancers. The method was immunoSEQ multiplex PCR; TCRdb's version includes in-frame clones alone and lacks a portion of them. Of over 90,000 clones listed, around 94% were seen once; the top ten hold 0.15% to 0.2%. This specimen was CD4+ or CD8+ T cells sorted from blood, taken in a trial of the OX40 agonist ivuxolimab. These receptors all come from an adult with an advanced solid tumor such as melanoma, head and neck, liver or kidney cancer. The CDR3 runs from the conserved cysteine through the conserved F or W. A D gene is named only where the DNA matches it firmly. Some rows have no size entry. The others give once, few or many, or a class for an expanded clone.

CDR3 DNA: TGTGCCAGCAGTTTAAGTGGGGGTGGGGACTCTGGAAACACCATATATTTT; CDR3 protein: CASSLSGGGDSGNTIYF; J gene: TRBJ1-3; clone size: NA; V gene: TRBV28; D gene: NA
CDR3 DNA: TGTGCCAGCAGTGAAGAGGGGGCCCTGGGGACCCAGTACTTC; CDR3 protein: CASSEEGALGTQYF; J gene: TRBJ2-5; clone size: few; V gene: TRBV25-1; D gene: TRBD1
CDR3 DNA: TGTGCTAGTGGTTTGGTAGAGAAAACTAGTAGAGGGCGCAATGAGCAGTTCTTC; CDR3 protein: CASGLVEKTSRGRNEQFF; J gene: TRBJ2-1; clone size: NA; V gene: TRBV12-5; D gene: NA
CDR3 DNA: TGTGCCAGCAGTTTAGGGGGGCACCCGAACACCGGGGAGCTGTTTTTT; CDR3 protein: CASSLGGHPNTGELFF; J gene: TRBJ2-2; clone size: NA; V gene: TRBV28; D gene: NA
CDR3 DNA: TGTGCCAGCTCGCAAGAAGACAATGAGCAGTTCTTC; CDR3 protein: CASSQEDNEQFF; J gene: TRBJ2-1; clone size: NA; V gene: TRBV18; D gene: NA
CDR3 DNA: TGTGCCAGCAGCGTAGGTGGGGCCAACTACGAGCAGTACTTC; CDR3 protein: CASSVGGANYEQYF; J gene: TRBJ2-7; clone size: NA; V gene: TRBV9; D gene: NA
CDR3 DNA: TGTGCCAGCAGCCCCTGGGACAGACCCAACTATGGCTACACCTTC; CDR3 protein: CASSPWDRPNYGYTF; J gene: TRBJ1-2; clone size: NA; V gene: TRBV14; D gene: TRBD1
CDR3 DNA: TGCGCCAGCAGTTCCCCCGGGAGAGAAGAGACCCAGTACTTC; CDR3 protein: CASSSPGREETQYF; J gene: TRBJ2-5; clone size: NA; V gene: TRBV5-1; D gene: NA
CDR3 DNA: TGCAGCGTGGCCGGGACTTATAAAGAGACCCAGTACTTC; CDR3 protein: CSVAGTYKETQYF; J gene: TRBJ2-5; clone size: NA; V gene: TRBV29-1; D gene: NA
CDR3 DNA: TGTGCCACAAGGGACAGGGACAATTCACCCCTCCACTTT; CDR3 protein: CATRDRDNSPLHF; J gene: TRBJ1-6; clone size: once; V gene: TRBV6-6; D gene: TRBD1
CDR3 DNA: TGTGCCAGCAGCTTAGGGGCCGACAATGAGCAGTTCTTC; CDR3 protein: CASSLGADNEQFF; J gene: TRBJ2-1; clone size: NA; V gene: TRBV7-9; D gene: NA
CDR3 DNA: TGTGCCAGCAGGGCCGCGGTTGTGAACACTGAAGCTTTCTTT; CDR3 protein: CASRAAVVNTEAFF; J gene: TRBJ1-1; clone size: NA; V gene: TRBV28; D gene: NA
CDR3 DNA: TGTGCCAGCAGCCCCCGGGCAAACTCTGGAAACACCATATATTTT; CDR3 protein: CASSPRANSGNTIYF; J gene: TRBJ1-3; clone size: NA; V gene: TRBV16; D gene: NA
CDR3 DNA: TGTGCCAGCAGCCGACAGGGGAGTACGGGGTACGAGCAGTACTTC; CDR3 protein: CASSRQGSTGYEQYF; J gene: TRBJ2-7; clone size: NA; V gene: TRBV7-2; D gene: TRBD1
CDR3 DNA: TGTGCCAGCAGCCCCGACAGGCCCGGTATGGGCGAGCAGTACTTC; CDR3 protein: CASSPDRPGMGEQYF; J gene: TRBJ2-7; clone size: NA; V gene: TRBV7-2; D gene: NA
CDR3 DNA: TGTGCCAGCAGCCAAGTGGATCGGGCGATCAATCAGCCCCAGCATTTT; CDR3 protein: CASSQVDRAINQPQHF; J gene: TRBJ1-5; clone size: NA; V gene: TRBV4-2; D gene: NA
CDR3 DNA: TGTGCCAGCAGCTTAGATCTCGGAGGGTACTATGGCTACACCTTC; CDR3 protein: CASSLDLGGYYGYTF; J gene: TRBJ1-2; clone size: NA; V gene: TRBV11-2; D gene: NA
CDR3 DNA: TGTGCCAGCAGCTTAGCCGGGGGCTCTTATAATGAAGCTTTCTTT; CDR3 protein: CASSLAGGSYNEAFF; J gene: TRBJ1-1; clone size: NA; V gene: TRBV7-9; D gene: NA
CDR3 DNA: TGTGCCAGCAAGGGAAGTAGCGGGACATGGTTGGAAGGAAATGAGCAGTTCTTC; CDR3 protein: CASKGSSGTWLEGNEQFF; J gene: TRBJ2-1; clone size: once; V gene: TRBV28; D gene: TRBD2
CDR3 DNA: TGTGCCAGCGGGGGGGGAGTTACTAGCGGCACAGATACGCAGTATTTT; CDR3 protein: CASGGGVTSGTDTQYF; J gene: TRBJ2-3; clone size: NA; V gene: TRBV7-9; D gene: TRBD2
CDR3 DNA: TGTGCCAGCAGCCTAACCGGGACAGGGGATTACGAGCAGTACTTC; CDR3 protein: CASSLTGTGDYEQYF; J gene: TRBJ2-7; clone size: NA; V gene: TRBV9; D gene: TRBD1
CDR3 DNA: TGCAGTGCTAGAGCGGACAGGGCCGGCACCTTC; CDR3 protein: CSARADRAGTF; J gene: TRBJ1-2; clone size: NA; V gene: TRBV20-1; D gene: TRBD1